The T cell receptor beta chain described here comes from a study of cytomegalovirus exposure and HLA in healthy donors. Whole-study context: Most donors, 81% of a few hundred genotyped, fell in the Caucasian-associated ancestry cluster.

PCR amplification relied on 60 Vbeta primers (plus 13 Jbeta primers). TCRdb's table, derived via immunoSEQ multiplex PCR, lists solely in-frame clones and lacks some. The table counts roughly 190,000 clones; about 6.5% lies in the top ten. Overall study findings and caveats: Several of the most significant clusters appeared, in a later analysis, to be linked to common viral pathogens.

Comment on this clone: Its antigen is as yet unknown.

Sample: PBMCs. This clonotype originated in a man aged 25 to 45 in good health and CMV-seronegative.

The CDR3 nucleotides read TGTGCCAGCTCACCTGGGACTAGCGGGGCCGGGGAGCTGTTTTTT. It specifies CASSPGTSGAGELFF. The chain combines TRBV18 with TRBJ2-2, with 13 nucleotides matching TRBD2. The CDR3 length is 15 residues. CDR1 is KGHSH and CDR2 is LQKENI in the germline V gene. Trimming took 3 bases from V and 6 from J; bases not matched to a gene: 1.